Shown below are 15 T cell receptor beta chains from a single sample sequenced in a study of cytomegalovirus exposure and HLA in healthy donors. In the PCR, 60 Vbeta and 13 Jbeta primers were used. Here immunoSEQ multiplex PCR was the method, and the copy in TCRdb shows in-frame clones only, minus some. This sample carries 200,000 to 250,000 clones, around 80% of them seen once, and the ten largest clones take approximately 2.6%. Source material: PBMCs. These receptors were taken from a woman aged 55-70 years in good health and CMV-seropositive.

This clone has a single count. The chain is built from TRBV20-1 and TRBJ2-7, with D maybe TRBD2 (6 bases). This CDR3 is 11 amino acids long. From germline, CDR1 is DFQATT and CDR2 SNEGSKA (reference sequence). V lost 5 bases, J lost 3 bases, and 8 bases lay in between. The CDR3 reads CSAGGNYEQYF. The DNA for the CDR3 is TGCAGTGCTGGCGGGAACTACGAGCAGTACTTC.

This chain connects TRBV29-1 to TRBJ1-2, with 7 nucleotides matching TRBD1. The CDR3 totals 13 residues. CDR1 and CDR2 (germline): SQVTM, ANQGSEA. V was pared by 0 bases and J by 5 bases, with 3 bases of the junction left unmatched. CDR3 nucleotides: TGCAGCGTTGAAGAAGAGACAGGGTATGGCTACACCTTC. Protein sequence: CSVEEETGYGYTF.

This clone has only a few counts. The CDR3 protein is CASSTTGAGELFF. The CDR3 nucleotides read TGTGCCAGCTCTACCACGGGAGCCGGGGAGCTGTTTTTT. The chain is built from TRBV18 and TRBJ2-2, with D tentatively TRBD2 (6 bases). CDR1 is KGHSH and CDR2 is LQKENI in the germline V gene. V was trimmed by 6 bases and J by 6 bases, leaving 11 bases between them. The CDR3 runs to 13 residues.

V and J are TRBV9 and TRBJ2-5; D might be TRBD1 (6 bases). From germline, CDR1 is SGDLS and CDR2 YYNGEE. The CDR3 totals 14 residues. V lost 4 bases and J 0 bases, leaving 10 bases between the germline ends. CDR3 sequence: CASSPRTDQETQYF. The CDR3 DNA is TGTGCCAGCAGCCCTAGGACAGACCAAGAGACCCAGTACTTC.

The chain is built from TRBV5-1 and TRBJ2-7, with a possible D match to TRBD1 (5 bases). The CDR3 totals 13 residues. With 0 bases removed from V and 2 bases from J, the gap between germline ends came to 6 bases. Germline V lookup: CDR1 SGHRS, CDR2 YFSETQ. The CDR3 DNA sequence: TGCGCCAGCAGCTTGGAAGGGGCCTACGAGCAGTACTTC. Translating gives CASSLEGAYEQYF.

The CDR3 reads CAISPAGGGYEQYF. DNA of the CDR3: TGTGCCATCAGTCCAGCGGGAGGTGGTTACGAGCAGTACTTC. V gene TRBV10-3 combines with J gene TRBJ2-7; TRBD2 matches 9 bases. The junction had 6 bases not matched to a gene; V was cut back by 5 bases and J by 4 bases. Germline CDR1 is ENHRY and CDR2 is SYGVKD. The CDR3 length is 14 residues.

The chain uses TRBV5-1 and TRBJ1-6; maybe TRBD1 (6 bases). Germline V gene data show CDR1 as SGHRS and CDR2 as YFSETQ. The CDR3 length is 14 residues. The germline V and J ends were trimmed by 6 bases and 5 bases, with 12 bases remaining between them. The CDR3 here is CASTLGQDNSPLHF. The CDR3 DNA follows: TGCGCCAGCACCCTGGGACAAGATAATTCACCCCTCCACTTT.

The gene calls are TRBV27 and TRBJ2-7; 7 bases are shared with TRBD2. This CDR3 has 16 residues. The germline V gene has CDR1 MNHEY and CDR2 SMNVEV (reference sequence). J gave up 2 bases and V 5 bases, and 12 bases lay outside the gene matches. As DNA, the CDR3 is TGTGCCAGCAGTCCCTCGGCCGGGACTACTACCTACGAGCAGTACTTC. Encoded protein: CASSPSAGTTTYEQYF.

The CDR3 nucleotides read TGTGCCAGCAGTTACCCCGGGACAGGTGAAGCTTTCTTT. This sequence encodes CASSYPGTGEAFF. The V and J genes are TRBV6-5 and TRBJ1-1; 8 bases are shared with TRBD1. CDR1 MNHEY and CDR2 SVGAGI come from the germline V gene. The CDR3 has 13 amino acids. The ends lost 2 bases at V and 7 bases at J; junction bases unmatched: 3.

In DNA, the CDR3 is TGTGCCAGCAGACTAGTGGTTGACTACAATGAGCAGTTCTTC. Encoded protein: CASRLVVDYNEQFF. V gene TRBV6-1 combines with J gene TRBJ2-1; possibly TRBD2 for D (5 bases). The CDR3 spans 14 residues. The germline CDR1 and CDR2 sequences are MNHNS and SASEGT. Deletions cut 6 bases from V and 3 bases from J, with 12 bases between.

The V gene is TRBV30, the J gene TRBJ2-5, with D possibly matching TRBD2 (5 bases). Trimming stripped 0 bases from V and 5 bases from J, with 13 bases between. This CDR3 has 14 residues. From germline, CDR1 is GTSNPN and CDR2 SVGIG (reference sequence). CDR3 sequence (DNA): TGTGCCTGGAGTGTACCCGGGGTTGCGGAGACCCAGTACTTC. It yields the protein CAWSVPGVAETQYF.

The V and J genes are TRBV11-3 and TRBJ2-1, with TRBD2 matching 10 bases. There are 18 residues in the CDR3. The ends lost 4 bases at V and 5 bases at J; junction bases unmatched: 14. Germline CDR1 is SGHNT and CDR2 is YENEEA. CDR3 sequence reads: CASSSWTSGILGDNEQFF. In nucleotides, the CDR3 is TGTGCCAGCAGCTCCTGGACTAGCGGTATCCTAGGGGACAATGAGCAGTTCTTC.

The V and J genes are TRBV30 and TRBJ2-7, with TRBD2 identical over 11 bases. The germline V gene encodes CDR1 GTSNPN and CDR2 SVGIG (reference sequence). J lost 6 bases, V lost 0 bases, and 7 bases had no gene match. The CDR3 is 15 amino acids. CDR3 bases: TGTGCCTGGAGTGTAACCCGGCTAGCGGGAGGCGAGCAGTACTTC. Amino acid sequence: CAWSVTRLAGGEQYF.

The gene calls are TRBV30 and TRBJ2-3, with D tentatively TRBD1 (5 bases). Trimming took 2 bases from V and 3 from J, leaving 9 bases between them. The CDR3 covers 13 residues. CDR1 is GTSNPN, CDR2 SVGIG, per germline (reference sequence). For the CDR3, the DNA is TGTGCCTGGAGTTTCAGGGTTACAGATACGCAGTATTTT. Protein product: CAWSFRVTDTQYF.

This chain uses TRBV9 with TRBJ2-1, with 8 bases fitting TRBD1. The germline CDR1 and CDR2 sequences are SGDLS and YYNGEE. V lost 4 bases and J lost 0; bases outside the gene matches: 6. This CDR3 contains 16 residues. The CDR3 DNA sequence: TGTGCCAGCAGCCCGGGACAGGTCAGCTCCTACAATGAGCAGTTCTTC. This encodes CASSPGQVSSYNEQFF.